Shown below are 5 T cell receptor beta chains from a single sample sequenced in a study of spatial heterogeneity in lung cancer (dated by TCRdb to the late 2010s). General conclusions and limits of the study: The number of expanded intratumoral alpha and beta TCRs correlated with the tumor nonsynonymous mutation count.

Receptor amplification or capture employed 5' RACE. The sample was run on a NextSeq 500. Starting from the raw public reads, TCRdb applied fastp trimming at Q25, assembled clones with MiXCR and retained in-frame beta chains. Identical CDR3 protein sequences are pooled into one entry, listed with their most common genes and DNA. The sample table holds under 20,000 distinct CDR3 sequences, of which 5.8% were seen once. The ten largest account for over 9% of the sample. The label giving this sample's time point can be read as: sample taken at primary tumor resection. Their antigen targets remain unknown. The input for sequencing was lung tumor tissue, taken at surgery. Receptor source: a female donor with early-stage non-small cell lung cancer.

Ten or more counts support this clonotype. The library was prepared for alpha chains; this beta chain is a stray read, so its frequency means little. The chain links TRBV5-1 to TRBJ2-7, with D possibly being TRBD2 (6 bases). CDR1 and CDR2 (germline): SGHRS, YFSETQ. The CDR3 extends over 14 amino acids. The V end was cut by 1 base, the J end by 1 base, with 9 bases between. Here the CDR3 DNA reads TGCGCCAGCAGCTTGCGGCGGGAATCCTACGAGCAGTACTTC. Its translation is CASSLRRESYEQYF.

This clonotype was found many times. Because this beta chain is a stray read in a library intended to capture alpha chains, its abundance should not be given much weight. The chain uses TRBV14 and TRBJ2-7; TRBD2 aligns across 13 bases. This CDR3 has 15 amino acids. Germline CDR1 reads SGHDN; CDR2 reads FVKESK. Losses at the gene ends were 1 base for V and 4 bases for J; bases not matched to a gene: 1. CDR3 sequence (DNA): TGTGCCAGCAGCCAAGGACTAGCGGGAGGTTACGAGCAGTACTTC. Translating gives CASSQGLAGGYEQYF.

This clonotype has a count of ten or more. This beta chain is off target for a library built for alpha chains, so its abundance means little. This chain uses TRBV7-2 with TRBJ1-5; 7 positions agree with TRBD1. Germline V gene data show CDR1 as SGHTA and CDR2 as FQGNSA. The CDR3 is 16 residues long. V shed 4 bases and J 4 bases; nucleotides not matched to a gene: 10. The CDR3 DNA is TGTGCCAGCAGCTCCGCTTCCACAGGGGATAATCAGCCCCAGCATTTT. Its protein product is CASSSASTGDNQPQHF.

This clonotype occurred many times. This beta chain is an off-target read within a library intended for alpha chains, so its frequency means little. The gene calls are TRBV29-1 and TRBJ2-5, with 14 bases matching TRBD2. Germline V CDR1 and CDR2: SQVTM, ANQGSEA. The length of the CDR3 is 17 residues. The V gene end was trimmed by 5 bases and the J gene end by 0 bases; junction bases not matched to a gene: 8. This CDR3 is CSVSGTSGRRDQETQYF. In nucleotides, the CDR3 is TGCAGCGTTTCTGGGACTAGCGGGAGACGTGACCAAGAGACCCAGTACTTC. Using reference TRBV29-1 and TRBJ2-5 for the parts outside the CDR3, the full variable domain is SAVISQKPSRDICQRGTSLTIQCQVDSQVTMMFWYRQQPGQSLTLIATANQGSEATYESGFVIDKFPISRPNLTFSTLTVSNMSPEDSSIYLCSVSGTSGRRDQETQYFGPGTRLLVL.

This clonotype was found many times. In a library made to pick up alpha chains, this beta chain is a stray read with a size that means little. V and J are TRBV9 and TRBJ2-3, with 8 bases identical to TRBD2. The CDR3 totals 15 residues. Trimming took 5 bases from V and 5 from J; bases not matched to a gene: 10. The V gene's germline CDR1 is SGDLS and CDR2 YYNGEE. The CDR3 loop is CASRRSGLAGDTQYF. CDR3 sequence (DNA): TGTGCCAGCAGGCGTAGCGGGCTAGCGGGAGATACGCAGTATTTT.